This T cell receptor (beta chain) was observed in a study of long-term antiretroviral therapy in people with HIV. Study conclusions and caveats: HIV repertoires spanned tighter CDR3 length ranges than controls did.

The CDR3 is made up of 15 amino acids. Germline CDR1 and CDR2: MNHEY and SMNVEV (reference sequence). V dropped 6 bases and J dropped 7; count of bases not matched to a gene: 11. Sampling of each donor yielded at least one pre-ART PBMC sample and at least two post-ART PBMC samples. Note on this clone: Its cognate antigen is unknown.

Sequencing relied on immunoSEQ assay v3.0, run at survey level. The data were produced by immunoSEQ multiplex PCR, yet TCRdb's version contains in-frame clones alone and is incomplete. The sample includes around 25,000 clones, roughly 90% of them seen just once. This sequence joins TRBV27 and TRBJ2-2; TRBD1 agrees at 7 bases. Sequencing used unsorted PBMCs, obtained 1.8 years before starting antiretroviral therapy. The origin of this receptor is a man aged 50-59 years with HIV. The CDR3 DNA sequence: TGTGCCAGCAGGGCGCTCCGCCGGGACAGCGGGGAGCTGTTTTTT. This translates into CASRALRRDSGELFF.